The entry below describes one T cell receptor (beta chain). The data originate from a study of blood T cell repertoires in COVID-19. How the authors handled the data: Amplification from reference gene primers served as the basis for estimated nucleated cell counts. TCRdb's table, derived via immunoSEQ multiplex PCR, lists solely in-frame clones and lacks some. V and J calls and clone size are given by that table; D and trimming were obtained from the DNA. The sample lists approximately 52,000 clones; 75% to 95% were seen once. From germline, CDR1 is SNHLY and CDR2 FYNNEI. The V end lost 5 bases, the J end lost 5 bases, and 18 bases lay between the germline ends. The CDR3 has 15 residues.

The rearrangement joins TRBV2 to TRBJ2-5; no clear D. The sample taken for sequencing was peripheral blood. The source of this sequence is a human donor with active COVID-19. The donor label of this sample is uncertain. CDR3 amino acids: CASSQARSARETQYF. The CDR3 nucleotides read TGTGCCAGCAGTCAGGCTCGTTCAGCTCGGGAGACCCAGTACTTC.